The clone carrying this TCR beta chain came up a few times. The CDR3 consists of 14 residues. Trimming left V 0 bases short and J 4 bases short, with 10 bases between. CDR1 is SGDLS and CDR2 is YYNGEE in the germline V gene. Original analysis: Scientists estimated how many nucleated cells there were by amplifying reference gene primers. Generated by immunoSEQ multiplex PCR, the TCRdb table keeps only in-frame clones and is missing some. V and J calls and clone size are those listed in that table; D and trimming were worked out from the DNA. The data contain 210,000 or so clones, approximately 80% of them seen just once; the ten biggest clones take up 1.8%. Cohort allocation depended upon clinical history that participants reported. The source of the sample is a study of blood T cell repertoires in COVID-19. As for the study in general: COVID-19 samples collected from the United States, Italy and Spain covered acute and convalescent phases.

The chain uses TRBV9 and TRBJ1-1, with unresolved D. The TCR sequence derives from a man between 60 and 75 years old who had recovered from COVID-19. Sequencing was done on a sample of PBMCs or T cells enriched from blood (not recorded which). DNA for the CDR3: TGTGCCAGCAGCGTAGATCCCGGACTCACTGAAGCTTTCTTT. Its translation is CASSVDPGLTEAFF.